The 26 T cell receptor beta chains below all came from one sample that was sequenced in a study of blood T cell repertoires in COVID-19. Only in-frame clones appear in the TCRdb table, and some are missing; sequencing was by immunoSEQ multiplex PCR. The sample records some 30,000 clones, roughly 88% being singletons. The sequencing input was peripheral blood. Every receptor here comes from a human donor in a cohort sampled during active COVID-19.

The CDR3 spells CASRRGGGSEKLFF. In DNA, the CDR3 is TGTGCCAGCAGGCGGGGAGGAGGTAGTGAAAAACTGTTTTTT. The chain joins TRBV5-6 to TRBJ1-4; D uncertain. This CDR3 is built from 14 residues. V lost 5 bases to trimming and J lost 7 bases, with 15 bases between them. Looked up from germline, CDR1 is SGHDT and CDR2 is YYEEEE.

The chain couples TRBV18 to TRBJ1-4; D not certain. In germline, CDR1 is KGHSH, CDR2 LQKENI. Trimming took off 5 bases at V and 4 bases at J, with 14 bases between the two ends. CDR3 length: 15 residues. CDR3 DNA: TGTGCCAGCTCAGCAAGCAGAGGGTATAATGAAAAACTGTTTTTT. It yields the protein CASSASRGYNEKLFF.

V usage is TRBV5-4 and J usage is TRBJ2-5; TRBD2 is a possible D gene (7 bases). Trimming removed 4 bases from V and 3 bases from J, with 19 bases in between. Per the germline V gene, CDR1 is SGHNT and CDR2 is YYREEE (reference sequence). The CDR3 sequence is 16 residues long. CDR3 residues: CASSRWRRGAEETQYF. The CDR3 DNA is TGTGCCAGCAGCCGCTGGCGCCGGGGGGCCGAAGAGACCCAGTACTTC.

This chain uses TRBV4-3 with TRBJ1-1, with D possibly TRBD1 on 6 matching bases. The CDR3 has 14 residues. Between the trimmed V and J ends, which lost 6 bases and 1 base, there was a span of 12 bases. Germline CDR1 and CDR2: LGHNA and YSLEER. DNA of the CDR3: TGCGCCAGCAGTAGACAGGTCGCGAACACTGAAGCTTTCTTT. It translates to CASSRQVANTEAFF.

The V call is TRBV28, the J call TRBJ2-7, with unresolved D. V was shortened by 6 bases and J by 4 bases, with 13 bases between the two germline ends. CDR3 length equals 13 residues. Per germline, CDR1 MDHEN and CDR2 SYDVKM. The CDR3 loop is CASSPSFSYEQYF. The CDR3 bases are TGTGCCAGCAGCCCCTCTTTTAGTTACGAGCAGTACTTC.

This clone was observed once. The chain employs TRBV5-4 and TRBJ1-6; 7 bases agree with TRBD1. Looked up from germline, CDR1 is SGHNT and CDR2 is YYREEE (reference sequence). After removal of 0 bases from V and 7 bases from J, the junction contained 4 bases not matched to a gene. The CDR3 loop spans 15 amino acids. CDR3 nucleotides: TGTGCCAGCAGCTTGGCGGACAGGCGGAATTCACCCCTCCACTTT. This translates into CASSLADRRNSPLHF.

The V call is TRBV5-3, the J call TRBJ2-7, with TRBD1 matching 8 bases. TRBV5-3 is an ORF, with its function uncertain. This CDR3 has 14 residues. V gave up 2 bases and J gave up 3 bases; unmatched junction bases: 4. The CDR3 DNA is TGTGCCAGAAGCTTTGCCGGGACAGGCTACGAGCAGTACTTC. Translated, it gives CARSFAGTGYEQYF.

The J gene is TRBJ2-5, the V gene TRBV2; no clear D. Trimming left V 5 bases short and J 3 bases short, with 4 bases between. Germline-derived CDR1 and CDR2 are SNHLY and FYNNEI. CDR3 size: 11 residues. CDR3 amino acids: CASSLEETQYF. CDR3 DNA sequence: TGTGCCAGCAGTTTAGAAGAGACCCAGTACTTC.

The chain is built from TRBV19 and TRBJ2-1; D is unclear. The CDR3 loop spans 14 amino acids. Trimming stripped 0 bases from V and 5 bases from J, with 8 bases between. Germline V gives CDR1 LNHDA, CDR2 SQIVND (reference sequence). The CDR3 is CASSIDLGDNEQFF. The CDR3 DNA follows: TGTGCCAGTAGTATAGATCTAGGAGACAATGAGCAGTTCTTC.

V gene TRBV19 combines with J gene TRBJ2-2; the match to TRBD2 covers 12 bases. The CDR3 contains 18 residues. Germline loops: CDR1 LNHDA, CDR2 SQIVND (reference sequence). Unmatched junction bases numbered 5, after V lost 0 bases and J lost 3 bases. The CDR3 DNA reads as TGTGCCAGTAGTATAGATCTACTAGCGGGGGGAGACACCGGGGAGCTGTTTTTT. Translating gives CASSIDLLAGGDTGELFF.

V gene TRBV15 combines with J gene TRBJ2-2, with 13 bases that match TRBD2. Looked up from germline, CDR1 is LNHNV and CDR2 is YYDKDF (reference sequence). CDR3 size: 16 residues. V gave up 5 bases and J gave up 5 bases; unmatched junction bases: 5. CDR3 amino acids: CATSGGLAGPTGELFF. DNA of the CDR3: TGTGCCACCAGCGGGGGACTAGCGGGGCCGACCGGGGAGCTGTTTTTT.

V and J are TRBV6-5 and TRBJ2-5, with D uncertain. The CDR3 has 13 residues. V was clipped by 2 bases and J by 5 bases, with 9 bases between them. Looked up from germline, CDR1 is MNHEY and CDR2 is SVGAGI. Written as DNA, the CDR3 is TGTGCCAGCAGTTACACAGTGTCGGAGACCCAGTACTTC. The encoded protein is CASSYTVSETQYF.

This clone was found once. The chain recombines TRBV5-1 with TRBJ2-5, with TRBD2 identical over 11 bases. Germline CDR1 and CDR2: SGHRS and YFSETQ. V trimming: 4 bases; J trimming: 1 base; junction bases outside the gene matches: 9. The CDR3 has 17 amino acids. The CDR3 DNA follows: TGCGCCAGCAGCGTGATTAGCGGGGGGGAGATCCAAGAGACCCAGTACTTC. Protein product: CASSVISGGEIQETQYF.

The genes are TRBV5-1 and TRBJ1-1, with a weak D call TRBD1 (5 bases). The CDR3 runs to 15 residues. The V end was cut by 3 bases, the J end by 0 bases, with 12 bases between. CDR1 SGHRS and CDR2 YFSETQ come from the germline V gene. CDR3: CASSSGTAMNTEAFF. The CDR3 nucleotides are TGCGCCAGCAGCTCGGGGACTGCCATGAACACTGAAGCTTTCTTT.

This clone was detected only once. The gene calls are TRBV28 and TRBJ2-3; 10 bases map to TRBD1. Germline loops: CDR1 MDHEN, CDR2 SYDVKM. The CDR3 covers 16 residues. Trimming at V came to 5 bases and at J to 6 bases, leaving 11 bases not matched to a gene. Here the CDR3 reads CASSPPDRGRWDTQYF. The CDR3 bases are TGTGCCAGCAGTCCCCCCGACAGGGGGCGCTGGGATACGCAGTATTTT.

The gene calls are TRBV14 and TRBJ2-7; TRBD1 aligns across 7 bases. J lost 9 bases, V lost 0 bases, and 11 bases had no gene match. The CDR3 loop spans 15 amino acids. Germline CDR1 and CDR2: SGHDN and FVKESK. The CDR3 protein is CASSQEATGPFGQYF. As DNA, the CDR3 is TGTGCCAGCAGCCAAGAAGCGACAGGGCCCTTCGGGCAGTACTTC.

The CDR3, as DNA: TGTGCCAGCAGCCCGGGACTAGGCACAGATACGCAGTATTTT. This encodes CASSPGLGTDTQYF. The V gene is TRBV3-1 (or the pseudogene TRBV3-2), the J gene TRBJ2-3, with TRBD2 identical over 8 bases. The junction had 1 base not matched to a gene; V was cut back by 4 bases and J by 1 base. The CDR3 runs 14 residues. In germline, CDR1 is LGHDT, CDR2 YNNKEL (reference sequence).

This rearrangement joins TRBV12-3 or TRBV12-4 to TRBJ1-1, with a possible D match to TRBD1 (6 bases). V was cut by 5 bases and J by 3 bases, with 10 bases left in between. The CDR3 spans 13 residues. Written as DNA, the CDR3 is TGTGCCAGCAGTCCCGGGACACACACTGAAGCTTTCTTT. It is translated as CASSPGTHTEAFF.

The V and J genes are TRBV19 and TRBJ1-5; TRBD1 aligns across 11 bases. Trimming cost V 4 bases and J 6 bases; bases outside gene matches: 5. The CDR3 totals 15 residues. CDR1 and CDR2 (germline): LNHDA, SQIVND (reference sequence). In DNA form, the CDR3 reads TGTGCCAGTAGTACCGGGACAGGGGGTGCTCAGCCCCAGCATTTT. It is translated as CASSTGTGGAQPQHF.

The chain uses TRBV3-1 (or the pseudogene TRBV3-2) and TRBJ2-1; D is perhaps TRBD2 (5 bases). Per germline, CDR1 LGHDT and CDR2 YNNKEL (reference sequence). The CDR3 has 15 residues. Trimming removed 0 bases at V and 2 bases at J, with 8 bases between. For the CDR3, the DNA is TGTGCCAGCAGCCAAGAGCCTAGCCCCTACAATGAGCAGTTCTTC. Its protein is CASSQEPSPYNEQFF.

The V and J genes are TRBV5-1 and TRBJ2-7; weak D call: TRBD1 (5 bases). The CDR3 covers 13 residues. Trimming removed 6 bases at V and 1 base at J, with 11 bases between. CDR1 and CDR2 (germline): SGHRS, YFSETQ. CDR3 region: CASKVDRSYEQYF. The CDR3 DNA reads TGCGCCAGCAAAGTTGACAGATCCTACGAGCAGTACTTC.

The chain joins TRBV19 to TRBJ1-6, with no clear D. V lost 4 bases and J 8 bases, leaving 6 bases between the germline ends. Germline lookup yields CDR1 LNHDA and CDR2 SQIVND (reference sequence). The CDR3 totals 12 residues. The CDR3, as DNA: TGTGCCAGTAGTACGCCAGATTCACCCCTCCACTTT. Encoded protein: CASSTPDSPLHF.

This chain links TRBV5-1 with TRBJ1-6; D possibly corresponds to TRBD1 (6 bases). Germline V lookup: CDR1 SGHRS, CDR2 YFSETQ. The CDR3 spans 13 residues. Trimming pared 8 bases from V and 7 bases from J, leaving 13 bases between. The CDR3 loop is CASADSPNSPLHF. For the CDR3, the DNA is TGCGCCAGTGCGGACAGCCCGAATTCACCCCTCCACTTT.

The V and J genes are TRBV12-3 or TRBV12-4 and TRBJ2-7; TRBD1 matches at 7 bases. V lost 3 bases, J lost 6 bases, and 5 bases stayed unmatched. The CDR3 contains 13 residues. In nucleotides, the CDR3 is TGTGCCAGCAGTTTCCGGACAGGAGCCGAGCAGTACTTC. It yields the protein CASSFRTGAEQYF.

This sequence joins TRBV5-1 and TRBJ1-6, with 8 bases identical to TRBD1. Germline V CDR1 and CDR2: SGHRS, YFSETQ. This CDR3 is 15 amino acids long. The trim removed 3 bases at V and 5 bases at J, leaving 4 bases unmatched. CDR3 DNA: TGCGCCAGCAGCTCCCAGGGGGCCCATAATTCACCCCTCCACTTT. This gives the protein CASSSQGAHNSPLHF.

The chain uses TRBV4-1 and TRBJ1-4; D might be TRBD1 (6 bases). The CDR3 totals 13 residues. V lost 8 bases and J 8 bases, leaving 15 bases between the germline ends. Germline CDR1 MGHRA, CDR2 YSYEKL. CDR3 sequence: CASRPGVGEKLFF. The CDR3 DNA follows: TGCGCCAGCCGCCCAGGGGTTGGAGAAAAACTGTTTTTT.